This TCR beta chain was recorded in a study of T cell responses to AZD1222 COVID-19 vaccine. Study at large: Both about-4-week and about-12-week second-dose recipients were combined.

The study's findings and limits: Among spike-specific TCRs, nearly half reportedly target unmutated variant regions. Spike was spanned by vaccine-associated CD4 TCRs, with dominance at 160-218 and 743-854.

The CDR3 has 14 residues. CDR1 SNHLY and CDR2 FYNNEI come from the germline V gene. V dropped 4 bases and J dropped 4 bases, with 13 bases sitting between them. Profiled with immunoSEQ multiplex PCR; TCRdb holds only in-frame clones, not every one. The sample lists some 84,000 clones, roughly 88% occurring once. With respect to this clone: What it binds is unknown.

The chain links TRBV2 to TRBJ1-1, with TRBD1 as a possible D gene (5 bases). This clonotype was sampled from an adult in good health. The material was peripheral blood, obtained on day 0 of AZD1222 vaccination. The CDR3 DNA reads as TGTGCCAGCAGTGCTTTCTGGGGCCGCACTGAAGCTTTCTTT. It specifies CASSAFWGRTEAFF.